The clone carrying this T cell receptor beta chain was picked up a small number of times. Antigen: not known. It was with 60 Vbeta and 13 Jbeta primers that the PCR ran. Assay used: immunoSEQ multiplex PCR; TCRdb lists only in-frame clones, some missing. The table records about 92,000 clones, approximately 84% of them present only once. Germline loops: CDR1 MGHDK, CDR2 SYGVNS. The CDR3 has 14 amino acids. V lost 1 base and J 7 bases, leaving 11 bases between the germline ends. This specimen belongs to a study of cytomegalovirus exposure and HLA in healthy donors. Whole-study context: Around 83% of 350 to 400 genotyped donors fell in the Caucasian-associated ancestry cluster.

General study results and limits: Information on immune exposure was restricted to one variable (CMV serostatus). The number of N-insertions in an Asian-associated ancestry cluster was reportedly below the roughly 620-donor mean in a later analysis.

This chain connects TRBV25-1 to TRBJ2-1, with D unclear. The specimen sequenced was PBMCs. This sequence was found in a girl aged 2 to 9 in good health and CMV-seropositive. The CDR3 is CASSEFGPLNEQFF. CDR3 in DNA: TGTGCCAGCAGTGAATTTGGGCCCTTGAATGAGCAGTTCTTC.